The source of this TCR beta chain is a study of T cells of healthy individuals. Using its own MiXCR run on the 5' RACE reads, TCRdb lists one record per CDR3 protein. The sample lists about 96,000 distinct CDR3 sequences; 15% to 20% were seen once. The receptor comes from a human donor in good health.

CDR3 bases: TGTGCCAGCAGTCCTACGGGGGTCGGCAATCAGCCCCAGCATTTT. Protein product: CASSPTGVGNQPQHF. The chain couples TRBV6-1 to TRBJ1-5; a possible D gene is TRBD1 (5 bases). CDR1 and CDR2 (germline): MNHNS, SASEGT. Trimming shortened V by 5 bases and J by 2 bases, and 13 bases separated the two germline ends. The CDR3 has 15 residues.